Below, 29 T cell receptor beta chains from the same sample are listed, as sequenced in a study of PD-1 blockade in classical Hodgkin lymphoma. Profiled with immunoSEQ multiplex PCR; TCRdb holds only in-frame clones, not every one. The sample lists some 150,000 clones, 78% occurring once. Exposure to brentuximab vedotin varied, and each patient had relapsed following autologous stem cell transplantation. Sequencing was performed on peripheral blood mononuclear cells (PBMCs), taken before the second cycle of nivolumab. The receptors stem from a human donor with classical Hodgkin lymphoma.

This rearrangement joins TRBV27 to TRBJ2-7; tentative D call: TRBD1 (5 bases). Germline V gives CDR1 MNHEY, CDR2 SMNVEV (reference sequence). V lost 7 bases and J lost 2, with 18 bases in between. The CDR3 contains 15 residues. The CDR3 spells CASNRGHEAPYEQYF. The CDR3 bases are TGTGCCAGCAATAGAGGACACGAAGCGCCCTACGAGCAGTACTTC.

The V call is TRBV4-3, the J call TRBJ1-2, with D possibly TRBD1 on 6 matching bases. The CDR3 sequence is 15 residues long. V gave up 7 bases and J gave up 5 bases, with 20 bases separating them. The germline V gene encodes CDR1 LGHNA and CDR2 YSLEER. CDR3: CASTPNRGHSYGYTF. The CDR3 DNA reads TGCGCCAGCACCCCCAACCGGGGACACTCATATGGCTACACCTTC.

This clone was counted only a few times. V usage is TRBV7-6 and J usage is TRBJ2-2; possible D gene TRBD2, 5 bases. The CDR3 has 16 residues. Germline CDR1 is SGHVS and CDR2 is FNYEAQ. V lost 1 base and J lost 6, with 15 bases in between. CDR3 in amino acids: CASSLVGETTPGELFF. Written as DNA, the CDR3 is TGTGCCAGCAGCTTAGTCGGGGAAACTACACCCGGGGAGCTGTTTTTT.

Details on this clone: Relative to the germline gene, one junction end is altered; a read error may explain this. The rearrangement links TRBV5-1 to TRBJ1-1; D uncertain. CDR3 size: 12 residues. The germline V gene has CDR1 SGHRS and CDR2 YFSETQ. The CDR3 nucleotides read TGTGCCAGCAGCTTGGCTGGGTCTGAAGCTTTCTTT. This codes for CASSLAGSEAFF.

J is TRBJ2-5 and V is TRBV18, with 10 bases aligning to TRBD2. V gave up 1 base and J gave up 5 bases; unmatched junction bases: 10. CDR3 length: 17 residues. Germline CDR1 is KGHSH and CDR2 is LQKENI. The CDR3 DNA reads TGTGCCAGCTCACCACGGCTAGCGGGAGTCGGTGGCGAGACCCAGTACTTC. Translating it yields CASSPRLAGVGGETQYF.

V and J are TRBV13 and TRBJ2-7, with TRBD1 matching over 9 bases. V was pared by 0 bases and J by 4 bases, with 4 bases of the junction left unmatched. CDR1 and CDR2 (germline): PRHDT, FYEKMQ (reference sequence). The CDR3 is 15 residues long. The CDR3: CASSLGVDRGYEQYF. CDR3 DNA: TGTGCCAGCAGCTTAGGCGTGGACAGGGGTTACGAGCAGTACTTC.

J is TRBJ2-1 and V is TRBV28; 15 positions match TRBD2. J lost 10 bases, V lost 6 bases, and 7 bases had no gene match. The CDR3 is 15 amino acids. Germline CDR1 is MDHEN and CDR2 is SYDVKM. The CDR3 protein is CASRPGLAGGGEQFF. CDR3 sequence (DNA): TGTGCCAGCAGGCCGGGACTAGCGGGAGGTGGGGAGCAGTTCTTC.

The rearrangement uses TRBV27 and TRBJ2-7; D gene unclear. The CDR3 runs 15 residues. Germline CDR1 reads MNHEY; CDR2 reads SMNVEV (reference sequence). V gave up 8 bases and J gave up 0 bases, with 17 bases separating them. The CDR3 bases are TGTGCCAGCGGCCGTTTCGGACCCAGCTCCTACGAGCAGTACTTC. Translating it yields CASGRFGPSSYEQYF.

CDR3 region: CAWSDRRDSASYSNQPQHF. The DNA of the CDR3 is TGTGCCTGGAGTGATCGCCGGGACAGTGCCTCCTATAGCAATCAGCCCCAGCATTTT. This chain joins TRBV30 and TRBJ1-5, with 7 positions matching TRBD1. CDR1 GTSNPN and CDR2 SVGIG come from the germline V gene (reference sequence). V shed 1 base and J 0 bases; nucleotides not matched to a gene: 15. The CDR3 spans 19 residues.

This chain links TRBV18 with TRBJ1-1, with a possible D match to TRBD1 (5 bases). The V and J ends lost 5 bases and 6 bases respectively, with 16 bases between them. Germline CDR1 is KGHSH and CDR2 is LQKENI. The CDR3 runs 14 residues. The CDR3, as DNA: TGTGCCAGCTCAGTGGGGGGAAACTGGGCTGAAGCTTTCTTT. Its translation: CASSVGGNWAEAFF.

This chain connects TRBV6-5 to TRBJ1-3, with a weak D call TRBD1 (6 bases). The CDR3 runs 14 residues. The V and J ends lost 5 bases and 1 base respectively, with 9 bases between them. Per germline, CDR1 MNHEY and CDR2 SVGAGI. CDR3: CASSPGTSGNTIYF. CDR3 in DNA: TGTGCCAGCAGTCCCGGGACATCTGGAAACACCATATATTTT.

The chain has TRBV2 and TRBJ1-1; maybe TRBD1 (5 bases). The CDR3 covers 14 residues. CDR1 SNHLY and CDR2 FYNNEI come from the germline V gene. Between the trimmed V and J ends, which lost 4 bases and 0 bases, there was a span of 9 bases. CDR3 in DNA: TGTGCCAGCAGTGTAAGAGGGGTGAACACTGAAGCTTTCTTT. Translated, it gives CASSVRGVNTEAFF.

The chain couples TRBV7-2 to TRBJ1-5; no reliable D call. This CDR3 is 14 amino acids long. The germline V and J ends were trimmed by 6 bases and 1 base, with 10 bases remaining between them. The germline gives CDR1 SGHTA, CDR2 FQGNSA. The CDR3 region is CASRGPASNQPQHF. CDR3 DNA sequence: TGTGCCAGCAGGGGCCCAGCAAGCAATCAGCCCCAGCATTTT.

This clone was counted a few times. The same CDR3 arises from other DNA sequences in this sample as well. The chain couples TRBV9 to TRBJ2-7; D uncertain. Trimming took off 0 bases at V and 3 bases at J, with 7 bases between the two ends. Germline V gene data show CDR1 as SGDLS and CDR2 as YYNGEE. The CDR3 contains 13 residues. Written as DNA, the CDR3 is TGTGCCAGCAGCGTAGCCCCCAACTACGAGCAGTACTTC. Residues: CASSVAPNYEQYF.

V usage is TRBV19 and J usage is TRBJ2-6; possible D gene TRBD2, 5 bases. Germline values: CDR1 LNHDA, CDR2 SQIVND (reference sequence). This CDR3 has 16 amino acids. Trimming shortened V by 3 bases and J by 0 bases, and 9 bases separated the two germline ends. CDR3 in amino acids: CASSMRVSSGANVLTF. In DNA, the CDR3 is TGTGCCAGTAGTATGCGGGTTTCCTCTGGGGCCAACGTCCTGACTTTC.

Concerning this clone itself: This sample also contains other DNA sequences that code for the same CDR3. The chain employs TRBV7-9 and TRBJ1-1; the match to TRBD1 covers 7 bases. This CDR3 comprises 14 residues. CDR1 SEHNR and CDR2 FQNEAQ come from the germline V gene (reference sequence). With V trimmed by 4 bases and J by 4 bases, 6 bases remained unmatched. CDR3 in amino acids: CASSSQGSGTEAFF. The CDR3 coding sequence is TGTGCCAGCAGCTCACAGGGGAGTGGCACTGAAGCTTTCTTT.

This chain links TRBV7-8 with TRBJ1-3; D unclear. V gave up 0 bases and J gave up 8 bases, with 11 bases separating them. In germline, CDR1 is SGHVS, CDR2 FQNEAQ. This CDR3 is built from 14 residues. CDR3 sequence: CASSLAIGSDTIYF. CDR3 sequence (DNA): TGTGCCAGCAGCTTAGCGATAGGGTCTGACACCATATATTTT.

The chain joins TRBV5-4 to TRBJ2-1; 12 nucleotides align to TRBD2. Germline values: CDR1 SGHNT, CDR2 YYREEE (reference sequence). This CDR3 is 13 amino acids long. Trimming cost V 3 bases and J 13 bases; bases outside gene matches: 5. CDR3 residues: CASSSSGGVVQFF. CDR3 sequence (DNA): TGTGCCAGCAGCTCTAGCGGGGGGGTGGTCCAGTTCTTC.

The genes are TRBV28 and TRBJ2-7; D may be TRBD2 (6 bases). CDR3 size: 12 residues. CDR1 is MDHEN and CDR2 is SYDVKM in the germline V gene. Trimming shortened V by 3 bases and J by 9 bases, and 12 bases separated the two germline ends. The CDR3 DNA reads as TGTGCCAGCAGTTTCTATAGCGGTAGGCAGTACTTC. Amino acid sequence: CASSFYSGRQYF.

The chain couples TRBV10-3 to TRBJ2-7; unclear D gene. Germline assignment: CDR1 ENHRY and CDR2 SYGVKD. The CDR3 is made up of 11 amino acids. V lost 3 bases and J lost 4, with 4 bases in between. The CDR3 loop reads CAISEAYEQYF. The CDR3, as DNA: TGTGCCATCAGTGAAGCTTACGAGCAGTACTTC.

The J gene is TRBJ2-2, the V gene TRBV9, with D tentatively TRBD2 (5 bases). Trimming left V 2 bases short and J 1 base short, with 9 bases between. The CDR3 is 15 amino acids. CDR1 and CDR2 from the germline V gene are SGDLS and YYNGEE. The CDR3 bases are TGTGCCAGCAGCGTTAACCGGGAGAACACCGGGGAGCTGTTTTTT. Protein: CASSVNRENTGELFF.

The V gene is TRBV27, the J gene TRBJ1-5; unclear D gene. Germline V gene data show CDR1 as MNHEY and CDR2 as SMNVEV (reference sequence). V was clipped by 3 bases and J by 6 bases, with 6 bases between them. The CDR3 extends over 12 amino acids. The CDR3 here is CASSLLLQPQHF. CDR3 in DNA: TGTGCCAGCAGTTTGCTCCTTCAGCCCCAGCATTTT.

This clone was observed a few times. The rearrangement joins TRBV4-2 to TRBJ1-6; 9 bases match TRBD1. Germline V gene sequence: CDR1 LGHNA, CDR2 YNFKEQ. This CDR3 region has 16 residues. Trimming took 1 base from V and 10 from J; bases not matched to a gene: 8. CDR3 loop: CASSQVPQGANSPLHF. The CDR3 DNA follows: TGTGCCAGCAGCCAAGTCCCACAGGGGGCGAACTCACCCCTCCACTTT.

The CDR3 coding sequence is TGTGCCACCAGCACAACCCCTTTCTACGAGCAGTACTTC. It specifies CATSTTPFYEQYF. The rearrangement links TRBV15 to TRBJ2-7; D gene ambiguous. The germline V gene encodes CDR1 LNHNV and CDR2 YYDKDF (reference sequence). The V end lost 4 bases, the J end lost 3 bases, and 10 bases lay between the germline ends. The CDR3 contains 13 residues. Combining the CDR3 with reference TRBV15 and TRBJ2-7 gives the whole variable domain DAMVIQNPRYQVTQFGKPVTLSCSQTLNHNVMYWYQQKSSQAPKLLFHYYDKDFNNEADTPDNFQSRRPNTSFCFLDIRSPGLGDTAMYLCATSTTPFYEQYFGPGTRLTVT.

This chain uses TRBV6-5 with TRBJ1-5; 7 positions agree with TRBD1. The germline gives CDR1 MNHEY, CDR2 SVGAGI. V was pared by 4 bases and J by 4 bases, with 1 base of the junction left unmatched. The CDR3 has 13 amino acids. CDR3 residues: CASSSGGNQPQHF. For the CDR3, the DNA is TGTGCCAGCAGTTCAGGGGGAAATCAGCCCCAGCATTTT.

The CDR3 nucleotides read TGTGCCAGCTCCCAGGTCAGGGGTGGTGAAAAACTGTTTTTT. It codes for CASSQVRGGEKLFF. The chain couples TRBV2 to TRBJ1-4; D is perhaps TRBD1 (6 bases). V lost 8 bases and J 7 bases, leaving 17 bases between the germline ends. Germline values: CDR1 SNHLY, CDR2 FYNNEI. The CDR3 is 14 residues long.

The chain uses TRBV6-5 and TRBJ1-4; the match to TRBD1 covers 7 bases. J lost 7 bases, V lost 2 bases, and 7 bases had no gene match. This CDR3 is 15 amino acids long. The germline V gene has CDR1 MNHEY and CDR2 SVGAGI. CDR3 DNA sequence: TGTGCCAGCAGTTACCGCGACAGGGAGTCTGAAAAACTGTTTTTT. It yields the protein CASSYRDRESEKLFF.

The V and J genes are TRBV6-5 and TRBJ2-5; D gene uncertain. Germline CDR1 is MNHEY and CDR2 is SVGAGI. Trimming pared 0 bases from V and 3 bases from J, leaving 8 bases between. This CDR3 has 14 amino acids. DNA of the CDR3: TGTGCCAGCAGTTACTCGTGGGCGGAAGAGACCCAGTACTTC. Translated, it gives CASSYSWAEETQYF.

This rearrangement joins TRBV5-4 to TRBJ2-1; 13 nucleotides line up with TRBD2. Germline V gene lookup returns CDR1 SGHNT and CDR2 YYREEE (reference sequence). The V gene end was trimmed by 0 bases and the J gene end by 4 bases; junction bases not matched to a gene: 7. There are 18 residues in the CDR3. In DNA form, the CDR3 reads TGTGCCAGCAGCTTGGCCCCTGGACTAGCGGGGGTTTACAATGAGCAGTTCTTC. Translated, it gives CASSLAPGLAGVYNEQFF.